Listed below are T cell receptor beta chains from one sample, sequenced in a study of blood T cell repertoires in COVID-19. Assay used: immunoSEQ multiplex PCR; TCRdb lists only in-frame clones, some missing. This sample has roughly 220,000 clones; roughly nine tenths occur once, and the top ten carry approximately 3.4%. Sequencing was done on a sample of PBMCs or T cells enriched from blood (not recorded which). These receptors were collected from a woman between 18 and 30 years old in a cohort exposed to, infected with or recovered from COVID-19 (not recorded which). Both conserved end residues are part of each CDR3. The D gene is left open where the match is weak. Size is omitted from some rows. Given values are once, few, many or a class for expanded clones.

NA | NA | TRBJ2-3 | TRBV28 | TGTGCCAGCAGTTTCGAGGTTGTGGGAGATACGCAGTATTTT | CASSFEVVGDTQYF
NA | NA | TRBJ2-1 | TRBV5-1 | TGCGCCAGCATTTCTGGGTCCGACTTCAATGAGCAGTTCTTC | CASISGSDFNEQFF
TRBD1 | NA | TRBJ2-7 | TRBV5-5 | TGTGCCAGCAGCTTTCGGGACAGGGTCTACGAGCAGTACTTC | CASSFRDRVYEQYF
NA | NA | TRBJ2-7 | TRBV5-5 | TGTGCCAGCAGCTTCCTAGGATACGAGCAGTACTTC | CASSFLGYEQYF
TRBD2 | NA | TRBJ2-5 | TRBV27 | TGTGCCACACGGGGGGGTTATCAAGAGACCCAGTACTTC | CATRGGYQETQYF
NA | NA | TRBJ2-4 | TRBV5-4 | TGTGCCAGCAGCTTGGTACTAGCCAAAAACATTCAGTACTTC | CASSLVLAKNIQYF
NA | NA | TRBJ2-3 | TRBV7-9 | TGTGCCAGCAGCTTAGGATATGTGGGCTCAGATACGCAGTATTTT | CASSLGYVGSDTQYF
NA | NA | TRBJ2-7 | TRBV24-1 | TGTGCCACCAGTGCAGGGCCCTCCTACGAGCAGTACTTC | CATSAGPSYEQYF
NA | NA | TRBJ1-4 | TRBV2 | TGTGCCAGCAAACTGAAGATGACTAATGAAAAACTGTTTTTT | CASKLKMTNEKLFF
TRBD1 | NA | TRBJ1-2 | TRBV5-1 | TGCGCCAGCAGCCCGGGACAGGGTAGTGGCTACACCTTC | CASSPGQGSGYTF
NA | NA | TRBJ1-5 | TRBV28 | TGTGCCAGCACCGTGAGCGGGGCGAGGTATCAGCCCCAGCATTTT | CASTVSGARYQPQHF
TRBD1 | NA | TRBJ1-1 | TRBV9 | TGTGCCAGCAGCGTAGGAGGACAGGGGGCGGTGAGGAACACTGAAGCTTTCTTT | CASSVGGQGAVRNTEAFF
NA | NA | TRBJ1-1 | TRBV18 | TGTGCCAGCTCACCCACCGCCAGGGACACTGAAGCTTTCTTT | CASSPTARDTEAFF
TRBD2 | once | TRBJ2-1 | TRBV7-2 | TGTGCCAGCAGCTTAGGGAGCGGGGCGGGGAATGAGCAGTTCTTC | CASSLGSGAGNEQFF
TRBD1 | NA | TRBJ1-2 | TRBV9 | TGTGCCAGCAGCAGACAGGGTTCCTATGGCTACACCTTC | CASSRQGSYGYTF
TRBD2 | NA | TRBJ2-7 | TRBV5-4 | TGTGCCAGCAGCTTGGGGACTAGCGGATCCTACGAGCAGTACTTC | CASSLGTSGSYEQYF
NA | NA | TRBJ1-1 | TRBV7-2 | TGTGCCAGCAGCCCACCCGACAGAATGAACACTGAAGCTTTCTTT | CASSPPDRMNTEAFF
TRBD2 | few | TRBJ2-2 | TRBV6-5 | TGTGCCATCCCCGCGACTAGCGGGAACACCGGGGAGCTGTTTTTT | CAIPATSGNTGELFF
NA | once | TRBJ1-2 | TRBV6-5 | TGTGCCAGCGGACCGGTCGGAGGAAGCTACACCTTC | CASGPVGGSYTF
TRBD1 | NA | TRBJ1-2 | TRBV5-5 | TGTGCCAGCAGCCCCTACCTACAGGGGGCAGGAGGCTACACCTTC | CASSPYLQGAGGYTF
TRBD2 | NA | TRBJ2-1 | TRBV6-5 | TGTGCCAGCAGCTCCGGGACTAGCGGGAACAATGAGCAGTTCTTC | CASSSGTSGNNEQFF
NA | NA | TRBJ1-2 | TRBV3-1/TRBV3-2 | TGTGCCAGCAGCACGGCGACGGGGGGGGTTGACTATGGCTACACCTTC | CASSTATGGVDYGYTF
TRBD1 | NA | TRBJ2-7 | TRBV27 | TGTGCCAGCAGCGTGACAGGGTCCTACGAGCAGTACTTC | CASSVTGSYEQYF
TRBD1 | NA | TRBJ1-6 | TRBV3-1/TRBV3-2 | TGTGCCAGCAGCTGGGGGACAGATAATTCACCCCTCCACTTT | CASSWGTDNSPLHF
TRBD2 | NA | TRBJ2-5 | TRBV3-1/TRBV3-2 | TGTGCCAGCACCGCCAGCGGGAGGAGTGAGACCCAGTACTTC | CASTASGRSETQYF
TRBD2 | NA | TRBJ2-1 | TRBV7-3 | TGTGCCAGCAGCTCACTAGCGGGAGGACCCAATGAGCAGTTCTTC | CASSSLAGGPNEQFF
NA | NA | TRBJ1-1 | TRBV19 | TGTGCCAGTGGGGAGGGCCCGAACACTGAAGCTTTCTTT | CASGEGPNTEAFF
NA | NA | TRBJ1-5 | TRBV19 | TGTGCCAGTAGTTCAGGGGCGAGGGGCAATCAGCCCCAGCATTTT | CASSSGARGNQPQHF
NA | few | TRBJ2-1 | TRBV5-4 | TGTGCCAGCAGCTCGCGAACCAGGGGATACAATGAGCAGTTCTTC | CASSSRTRGYNEQFF
NA | NA | TRBJ1-1 | TRBV4-1 | TGCGCCAGCAGCCAAGGGGTGGGGGGGAACACTGAAGCTTTCTTT | CASSQGVGGNTEAFF
NA | few | TRBJ2-2 | TRBV28 | TGTGCCAGCAGGACCAGGGGCGATGCGAACACCGGGGAGCTGTTTTTT | CASRTRGDANTGELFF
NA | NA | TRBJ1-2 | TRBV19 | TGTGCCAGTAATCCTGGGACACAACGCCCAAATGACTATGGCTACACCTTC | CASNPGTQRPNDYGYTF
NA | NA | TRBJ1-1 | TRBV6-5 | TGTGCCAGCAGTTACTCTCTGACAACTGAGAACACTGAAGCTTTCTTT | CASSYSLTTENTEAFF
TRBD1 | NA | TRBJ2-3 | TRBV5-1 | TGCGCCAGCAGCTTGGGGGACAGGTACACAGATACGCAGTATTTT | CASSLGDRYTDTQYF
TRBD1 | NA | TRBJ2-2 | TRBV5-6 | TGTGCCAGCTACGATCGGTGGACAGGGGCGACGGACTACCCGCCTGAGCTGTTTTTT | CASYDRWTGATDYPPELFF
TRBD1 | NA | TRBJ2-6 | TRBV6-9 | TGTGCCAACGACAGGGGGCGTTCGAGCTCTGGGGCCAACGTCCTGACTTTC | CANDRGRSSSGANVLTF
NA | NA | TRBJ2-7 | TRBV19 | TGTGCCAGTAGCGATAGCCGGGTTTCCTACGAGCAGTACTTC | CASSDSRVSYEQYF
TRBD1 | NA | TRBJ2-1 | TRBV2 | TGTGCCAGCAGTGATGACAGGGGTTCCTACAATGAGCAGTTCTTC | CASSDDRGSYNEQFF
NA | NA | TRBJ1-5 | TRBV4-2 | TGTGCCAGCAGCCAAGAGGGGGGGGGCTCCAATCAGCCCCAGCATTTT | CASSQEGGGSNQPQHF
NA | NA | TRBJ1-2 | TRBV19 | TGTGCCAGTAGTCTAGGACAGAGAAACTATGGCTACACCTTC | CASSLGQRNYGYTF
NA | few | TRBJ1-4 | TRBV4-1 | TGCGCCAGCAGCCCCTTGGCCGGGGAGCGAAAACTGTTTTTT | CASSPLAGERKLFF
NA | once | TRBJ1-1 | TRBV5-6 | TGTGCCAGCAGCTTGTTAGAGGAGACTGAAGCTTTCTTT | CASSLLEETEAFF
TRBD1 | NA | TRBJ1-1 | TRBV6-5 | TGTGCCAGCACGAGACAGGGATTGAACACTGAAGCTTTCTTT | CASTRQGLNTEAFF